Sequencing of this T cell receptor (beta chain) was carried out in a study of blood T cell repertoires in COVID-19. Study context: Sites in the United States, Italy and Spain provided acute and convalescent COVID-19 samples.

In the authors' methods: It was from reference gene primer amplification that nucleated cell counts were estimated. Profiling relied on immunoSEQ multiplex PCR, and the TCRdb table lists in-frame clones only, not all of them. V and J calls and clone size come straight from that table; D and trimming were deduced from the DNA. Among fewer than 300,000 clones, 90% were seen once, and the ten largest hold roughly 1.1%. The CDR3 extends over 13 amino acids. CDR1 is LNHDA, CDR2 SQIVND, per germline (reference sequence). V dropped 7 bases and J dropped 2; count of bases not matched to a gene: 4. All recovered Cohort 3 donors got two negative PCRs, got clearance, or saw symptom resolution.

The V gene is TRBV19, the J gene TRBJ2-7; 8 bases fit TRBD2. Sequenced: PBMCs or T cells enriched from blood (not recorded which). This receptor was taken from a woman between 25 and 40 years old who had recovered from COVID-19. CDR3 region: CASTSGPTYEQYF. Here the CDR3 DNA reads TGTGCCAGTACTAGCGGGCCGACCTACGAGCAGTACTTC.